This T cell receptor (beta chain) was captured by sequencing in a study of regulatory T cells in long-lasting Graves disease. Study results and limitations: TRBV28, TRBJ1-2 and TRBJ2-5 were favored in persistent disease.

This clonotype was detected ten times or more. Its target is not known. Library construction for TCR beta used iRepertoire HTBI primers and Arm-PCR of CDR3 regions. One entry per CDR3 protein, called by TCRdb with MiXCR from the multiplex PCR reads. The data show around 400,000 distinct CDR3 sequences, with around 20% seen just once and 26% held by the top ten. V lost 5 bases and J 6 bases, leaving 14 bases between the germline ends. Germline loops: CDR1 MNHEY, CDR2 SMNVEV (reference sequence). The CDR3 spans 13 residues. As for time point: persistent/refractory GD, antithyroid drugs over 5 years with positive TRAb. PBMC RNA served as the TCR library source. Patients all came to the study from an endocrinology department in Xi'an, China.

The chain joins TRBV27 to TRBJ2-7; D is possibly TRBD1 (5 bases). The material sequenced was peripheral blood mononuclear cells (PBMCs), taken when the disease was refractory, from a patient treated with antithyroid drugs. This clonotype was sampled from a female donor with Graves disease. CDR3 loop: CASSRPQGLEQYF. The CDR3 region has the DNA TGTGCCAGCAGTAGACCTCAGGGTCTCGAGCAGTACTTC.